The 18 T cell receptor beta chains given below trace back to one sample, sequenced in a study of beta chain features in type 1 diabetes. Expressed TCRB transcripts were sequenced, since all the RNA that had been isolated was reverse transcribed. Libraries were prepared by immunoSEQ multiplex PCR; TCRdb keeps only in-frame clonotypes and omits some of them. The table lists 300,000 to 450,000 clones, about 20% of them singletons, with under 0.055% in the top ten. The sample comprised naive CD4+ T cells from blood. The receptor set was obtained from a woman under 30 in good health.

This sequence joins TRBV5-8 and TRBJ2-7; TRBD1 agrees at 7 bases. This CDR3 has 14 residues. The germline CDR1 and CDR2 sequences are SGHTS and YDEGEE. The V segment lost 0 bases and the J segment 4 bases; nucleotides outside the gene matches: 4. For the CDR3, the DNA is TGTGCCAGCAGCTTGGGTGGGACAGAATACGAGCAGTACTTC. As protein: CASSLGGTEYEQYF.

V usage is TRBV29-1 and J usage is TRBJ1-1; D is perhaps TRBD1 (5 bases). Trimming took 6 bases from V and 4 from J, leaving 15 bases between them. Germline lookup yields CDR1 SQVTM and CDR2 ANQGSEA. This CDR3 contains 13 residues. The CDR3 DNA follows: TGCAGCGTCCTGGACAATGTCGGCACTGAAGCTTTCTTT. Protein sequence: CSVLDNVGTEAFF. Supplemented by reference TRBV29-1 and TRBJ1-1, the full variable domain reads SAVISQKPSRDICQRGTSLTIQCQVDSQVTMMFWYRQQPGQSLTLIATANQGSEATYESGFVIDKFPISRPNLTFSTLTVSNMSPEDSSIYLCSVLDNVGTEAFFGQGTRLTVV.

This clone was counted between two and nine times. This chain links TRBV7-2 with TRBJ2-2; weak D call: TRBD1 (8 bases). V was clipped by 5 bases and J by 4 bases, with 14 bases between them. The germline V gene encodes CDR1 SGHTA and CDR2 FQGNSA. The CDR3 has 15 amino acids. The CDR3 bases are TGTGCCAGCAGCACAGGGGGGGTCGGCACCGGGGAGCTGTTTTTT. As protein: CASSTGGVGTGELFF.

This clone was recorded a few times. The chain carries TRBV29-1 and TRBJ1-5, with D possibly being TRBD1 (5 bases). V was shortened by 8 bases and J by 5 bases, with 16 bases between the two germline ends. Germline lookup yields CDR1 SQVTM and CDR2 ANQGSEA. The length of the CDR3 is 13 residues. The CDR3 nucleotides are TGCAGCTCGCAAGGGGAACTGTATCAGCCCCAGCATTTT. Its translation: CSSQGELYQPQHF.

This clone turned up a few times. The chain has TRBV30 and TRBJ2-7, with a weak D call TRBD2 (5 bases). Trimming removed 2 bases at V and 6 bases at J, with 14 bases between. The CDR3 sequence is 13 residues long. The germline gives CDR1 GTSNPN, CDR2 SVGIG (reference sequence). CDR3 nucleotide sequence: TGTGCCTGGAGTCACGGGATGAGCAGCGAGCAGTACTTC. Its protein product is CAWSHGMSSEQYF.

This clone was seen a handful of times. This rearrangement joins TRBV27 to TRBJ1-2; D is undetermined. This CDR3 is built from 9 residues. V lost 11 bases to trimming and J lost 7 bases, with 8 bases between them. Germline loops: CDR1 MNHEY, CDR2 SMNVEV (reference sequence). The chain's CDR3 is CASLGGYTF. The CDR3 nucleotides are TGTGCCTCCCTAGGTGGCTACACCTTC.

This clone has only a few counts. V usage is TRBV7-2 and J usage is TRBJ2-3; TRBD2 matches 12 bases. In germline, CDR1 is SGHTA, CDR2 FQGNSA. V lost 5 bases, J lost 4 bases, and 4 bases stayed unmatched. The CDR3 runs to 15 residues. DNA of the CDR3: TGTGCCAGCAGCCGACTAGCGGGAGTGGCAGATACGCAGTATTTT. This translates into CASSRLAGVADTQYF.

The chain has TRBV7-2 and TRBJ2-5; 9 bases are shared with TRBD2. Judging by the DNA end, TRBJ2-7 fits better; the J call may be wrong. The CDR3 sequence is 14 residues long. The V gene's germline CDR1 is SGHTA and CDR2 FQGNSA. In DNA, the CDR3 is TGTGCCAGCAGCTCGACTAGCGGATCCTACGAGCAGTACTTC. Amino acid sequence: CASSSTSGSYEQYF.

The chain recombines TRBV5-6 with TRBJ1-2; D may be TRBD1 (6 bases). This CDR3 is 15 amino acids long. CDR1 and CDR2 (germline): SGHDT, YYEEEE. The V end lost 0 bases, the J end lost 3 bases, and 12 bases lay between the germline ends. CDR3 loop: CASSLGPTGYYGYTF. The CDR3 DNA follows: TGTGCCAGCAGCTTGGGGCCCACAGGGTACTATGGCTACACCTTC.

This clone has more than one count but fewer than ten. The chain links TRBV11-2 to TRBJ1-1; D is perhaps TRBD1 (6 bases). The CDR3 loop spans 15 amino acids. Germline CDR1 is SGHAT and CDR2 is FQNNGV. Between the trimmed V and J ends, which lost 2 bases and 3 bases, there was a span of 13 bases. The DNA of the CDR3 is TGTGCCAGCAGCTTATATGTGAGGGGGTACACTGAAGCTTTCTTT. This gives the protein CASSLYVRGYTEAFF.

The chain couples TRBV2 to TRBJ1-1; 7 positions match TRBD1. The germline CDR1 and CDR2 sequences are SNHLY and FYNNEI. V shed 10 bases, J shed 4 bases, and the junction held 6 bases outside the gene matches. The CDR3 contains 12 residues. The CDR3 coding sequence is TGTGCCACCAGGGACAGCGGCACTGAAGCTTTCTTT. It codes for CATRDSGTEAFF.

This clone has only a few counts. The V gene is TRBV5-4, the J gene TRBJ2-1; D is perhaps TRBD1 (5 bases). CDR3 length equals 13 residues. V was cut by 4 bases and J by 5 bases, with 10 bases left in between. Germline CDR1 is SGHNT and CDR2 is YYREEE (reference sequence). The CDR3 here is CASSVDRNNEQFF. The CDR3 nucleotides read TGTGCCAGCAGCGTAGACAGAAACAATGAGCAGTTCTTC.

The chain recombines TRBV30 with TRBJ2-5; TRBD2 aligns across 10 bases. The CDR3 covers 15 residues. Per the germline V gene, CDR1 is GTSNPN and CDR2 is SVGIG (reference sequence). The V gene end was trimmed by 2 bases and the J gene end by 0 bases; junction bases not matched to a gene: 3. The CDR3 region has the DNA TGTGCCTGGAGTCAACTAGCGGGGTACCAAGAGACCCAGTACTTC. Its translation: CAWSQLAGYQETQYF. Using reference TRBV30 and TRBJ2-5 for the parts outside the CDR3, the full variable domain is SQTIHQWPATLVQPVGSPLSLECTVEGTSNPNLYWYRQAAGRGLQLLFYSVGIGQISSEVPQNLSASRPQDRQFILSSKKLLLSDSGFYLCAWSQLAGYQETQYFGPGTRLLVL.

This sequence joins TRBV7-9 and TRBJ2-5; D call uncertain. Germline V gene data show CDR1 as SEHNR and CDR2 as FQNEAQ (reference sequence). CDR3 length: 13 amino acids. V gave up 4 bases and J gave up 7 bases, with 13 bases separating them. The CDR3 region is CASSSLVSRTQYF. CDR3 DNA sequence: TGTGCCAGCAGCTCCCTGGTTTCCAGGACCCAGTACTTC. Complete variable domain (other parts from reference TRBV7-9 and TRBJ2-5): DTGVSQNPRHKITKRGQNVTFRCDPISEHNRLYWYRQTLGQGPEFLTYFQNEAQLEKSRLLSDRFSAERPKGSFSTLEIQRTEQGDSAMYLCASSSLVSRTQYFGPGTRLLVL.

This clone was observed a few times. J is TRBJ2-7 and V is TRBV5-1, with D tentatively TRBD2 (5 bases). V lost 1 base and J lost 0, with 11 bases in between. Per the germline V gene, CDR1 is SGHRS and CDR2 is YFSETQ. The CDR3 is made up of 15 amino acids. CDR3 in amino acids: CASSLQVTSSYEQYF. The CDR3, as DNA: TGCGCCAGCAGCTTGCAGGTAACTAGCTCCTACGAGCAGTACTTC.

In this sample, this clone turned up a few times. This chain connects TRBV7-2 to TRBJ2-2; 8 nucleotides align to TRBD2. Germline lookup yields CDR1 SGHTA and CDR2 FQGNSA. V shed 1 base, J shed 5 bases, and the junction held 6 bases outside the gene matches. The CDR3 is made up of 16 amino acids. This CDR3 reads CASSLGTSGRTGELFF. CDR3 coding DNA: TGTGCCAGCAGCTTAGGAACTAGCGGCCGGACCGGGGAGCTGTTTTTT.

This clone came up a few times. The chain is built from TRBV7-9 and TRBJ1-2, with a possible D match to TRBD1 (5 bases). The CDR3 extends over 14 amino acids. Trimming removed 2 bases from V and 6 bases from J, with 13 bases in between. CDR1 and CDR2 (germline): SEHNR, FQNEAQ (reference sequence). CDR3 loop: CASSLQGFEDGYTF. The CDR3 nucleotides read TGTGCCAGCAGCTTACAGGGCTTTGAGGATGGCTACACCTTC.

The chain recombines TRBV11-3 with TRBJ2-5; 8 bases line up with TRBD2. Germline V CDR1 and CDR2: SGHNT, YENEEA. The V segment lost 4 bases and the J segment 4 bases; nucleotides outside the gene matches: 8. CDR3 length: 15 residues. CDR3 region: CASSSGGAVGETQYF. CDR3 DNA sequence: TGTGCCAGCAGCTCCGGGGGGGCGGTGGGAGAGACCCAGTACTTC.